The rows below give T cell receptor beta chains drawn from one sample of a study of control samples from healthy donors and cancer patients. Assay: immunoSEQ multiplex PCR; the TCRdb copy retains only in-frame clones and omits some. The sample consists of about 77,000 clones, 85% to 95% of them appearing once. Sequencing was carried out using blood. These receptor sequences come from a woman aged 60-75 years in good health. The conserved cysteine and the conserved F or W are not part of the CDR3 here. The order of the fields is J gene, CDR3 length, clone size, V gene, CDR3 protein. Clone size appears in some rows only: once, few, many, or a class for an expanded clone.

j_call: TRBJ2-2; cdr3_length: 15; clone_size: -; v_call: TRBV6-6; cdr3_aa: ASSRLAGGPITGELF
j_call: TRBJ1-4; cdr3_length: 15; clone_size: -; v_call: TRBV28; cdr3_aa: ASRPQGGRSTNEKLF
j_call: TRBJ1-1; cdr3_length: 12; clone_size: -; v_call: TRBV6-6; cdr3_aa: ASTWFGEGTEAF
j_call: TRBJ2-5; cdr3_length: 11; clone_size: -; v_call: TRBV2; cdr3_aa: ASRQRAGETQY
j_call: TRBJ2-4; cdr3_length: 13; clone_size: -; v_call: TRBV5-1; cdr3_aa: ASREGPVAKNIQY
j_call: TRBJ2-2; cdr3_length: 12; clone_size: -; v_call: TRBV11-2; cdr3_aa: ASSLGAHTGELF
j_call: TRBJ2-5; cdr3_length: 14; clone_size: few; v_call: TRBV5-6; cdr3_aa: ASSLGAGVAEETQY
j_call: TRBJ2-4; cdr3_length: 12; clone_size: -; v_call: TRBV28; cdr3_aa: ASSWTGAPNIQY
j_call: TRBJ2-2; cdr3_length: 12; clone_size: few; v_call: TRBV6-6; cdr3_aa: ASSYSPNTGELF
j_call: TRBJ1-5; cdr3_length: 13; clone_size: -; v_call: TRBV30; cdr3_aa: AWSVGGIVGQPQH
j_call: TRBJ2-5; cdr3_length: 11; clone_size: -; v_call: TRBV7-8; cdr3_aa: ASSFAGPETQY
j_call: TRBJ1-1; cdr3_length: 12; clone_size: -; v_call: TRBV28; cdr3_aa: ASSLLGDSTEAF
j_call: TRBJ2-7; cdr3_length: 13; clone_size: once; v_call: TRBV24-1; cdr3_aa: ATSESGTGTYEQY
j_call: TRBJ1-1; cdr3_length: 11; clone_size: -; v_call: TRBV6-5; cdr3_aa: ASSPTVNTEAF
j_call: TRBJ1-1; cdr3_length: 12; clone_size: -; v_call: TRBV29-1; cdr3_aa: SVEDRRGLTEAF
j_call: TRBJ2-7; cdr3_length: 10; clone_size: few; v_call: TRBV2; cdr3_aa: ASRLQGHEQY